A single TCR beta chain is shown here with its context. It has no known antigen specificity. No base-level quality is on record; no much larger clone is a single base apart. The sample's time point label, in plain terms: new active TB diagnosis, blood taken before or within 7 days of starting treatment. The patients with active tuberculosis were newly diagnosed, HIV-seronegative South African adults aged 18 years or older. Confirmation of active tuberculosis was obtained by positive sputum smear microscopy and/or positive M. tuberculosis culture. Immunosequencing was performed on unsorted cryopreserved PBMC and covered around 94,000 T cells per clinical donor on average. The sample belongs to a study of T cells in tuberculosis (dated by TCRdb to 2017 to 2018). With respect to the entire study: To characterize T cells specific for the mycobacterial lipid antigen glucose monomycolate (GMM), the study used CD1B tetramers together with high-throughput TCR immunosequencing. IGRA-negative adolescents, IGRA-positive adolescents with latent tuberculosis and adults with active tuberculosis, some ten per group, were compared in a South African clinical cohort. PBMC from patients with active tuberculosis were archived either before the start of standard anti-tuberculosis treatment or within 7 days of starting that treatment. General conclusions and limits of the study: Clinical samples were selected based on the availability of cryopreserved specimens, with adults included as active tuberculosis cases and adolescents included as controls. Using GEM motif frequencies, a classifier achieved approximately 75% accuracy, whereas a classifier built on the diverse GMM-specific repertoire got to 87% accuracy (AUROC roughly 0.88). Compared with IGRA-negative controls, TCR-alpha repertoires from active tuberculosis had smaller mean NN-distances to GMM-specific TCRs, which suggests that these TCRs underwent clonal expansion. The smaller NN-distances were partly driven by shorter CDR3-alpha lengths in active tuberculosis patients, and the difference for TCR-beta did not reach statistical significance.

The immunoSEQ multiplex PCR assay was used to generate TCR libraries, with TCR-beta and/or TCR-alpha/delta assays applied to each sample. The Illumina high-throughput platform was used to sequence the amplified TCR libraries. In the source study's methods: Clustering and dimensionality reduction were performed using pairwise TCRdist distances among GMM-specific receptors from ex vivo sorted or in vitro expanded T cells. Each clinical repertoire received a mean NN-distance score, defined as the average TCRdist to the nearest 10% of tetramer-positive reference sequences. GEM TCR motif frequency was calculated as the fraction of unique TCRs that matched known GEM sequences by V/J usage and CDR3 length. Active tuberculosis was classified by linear discriminant analysis with leave-one-out cross-validation, implemented in scikit-learn. TCRdb retrieved this table from immuneACCESS and kept in-frame rearrangements only. Not all clones are present; in checked studies, unresolved V genes account for under half, and no reason is known for the remainder. D and trimming come from the DNA, and the V and J calls and clone size come from that table. The sample table shows approximately 40,000 clones, and approximately 93% are seen once. Clones ranked in the top ten supply about 4.7% of the sample.

V is cut back by 6 bases and J by 9 bases, with 10 bases in the junction unmatched. Its CDR3 holds 14 amino acids, cysteine through phenylalanine. The retained sequence is limited to the CDR3, 42 bases, with the frame set at the first base. CDR1 and CDR2, per the germline V gene, are SQVTM and ANQGSEA. The receptor comes from an adult with tuberculosis. The chain was built from TRBV29-1 and TRBJ1-6, with TRBD1 matching 8 junction bases. The material sequenced was PBMCs, taken at tuberculosis diagnosis. The DNA sequence is as follows: TGCAGCGTCGGAACCGGGACAGGCTCTTCACCCCTCCACTTT. Its protein is CSVGTGTGSSPLHF.